The 9 T cell receptor beta chains presented below share a single source sample, sequenced in a study of T-cell memory formation after mild COVID-19 (dated by TCRdb to about 2021). Library prep was done by 5' RACE. The instrument given in TCRdb is Illumina NovaSeq 6000. Using fastp at Q25 and MiXCR, TCRdb reprocessed the public reads and kept productive beta chains. Each CDR3 protein appears once, grouped with its most common genes and DNA. The sample data list some 300,000 distinct CDR3 sequences, and 20% to 25% of these were observed just once. Roughly 23% of the sample is taken by the ten largest. The sequenced material came from PBMCs or a T cell subset sorted from them (not recorded which). These receptors were taken from a man younger than 30 who had mild COVID-19 (a few samples of this study predate the infection). The sample titles of this study are shuffled in the database, so cell type and time point are left out; the donor was told from shared clones.

This chain uses TRBV7-2 with TRBJ1-2; TRBD1 is a possible D gene (5 bases). Germline V CDR1 and CDR2: SGHTA, FQGNSA. V gave up 2 bases and J gave up 6 bases, with 7 bases separating them. This CDR3 spans 12 amino acids. In DNA, the CDR3 is TGTGCCAGCAGCTTACCAGGGAATGGCTACACCTTC. This gives the protein CASSLPGNGYTF.

V gene TRBV6-5 combines with J gene TRBJ1-2; possible D gene TRBD1, 5 bases. Trimming took off 0 bases at V and 8 bases at J, with 19 bases between the two ends. Germline V gene lookup returns CDR1 MNHEY and CDR2 SVGAGI. The CDR3 totals 16 residues. CDR3 protein: CASSYSMRGAWSGYTF. CDR3 in DNA: TGTGCCAGCAGTTACTCGATGAGGGGAGCATGGTCGGGCTACACCTTC.

This clonotype was detected only a few times. This chain links TRBV5-1 with TRBJ2-7, with D possibly TRBD1 on 6 matching bases. The V gene's germline CDR1 is SGHRS and CDR2 YFSETQ. V was shortened by 0 bases and J by 4 bases, with 8 bases between the two germline ends. CDR3 length: 13 amino acids. DNA for the CDR3: TGCGCCAGCAGCTTGGAACAGGGTTACGAGCAGTACGTC. This sequence encodes CASSLEQGYEQYV.

The rearrangement links TRBV24-1 to TRBJ1-1; a possible D gene is TRBD1 (6 bases). The V end was cut by 0 bases, the J end by 14 bases, with 12 bases between. This CDR3 has 12 residues. Germline lookup yields CDR1 KGHDR and CDR2 SFDVKD. The CDR3 DNA reads TGTGCCACCAGTGATTTGCGGGGGGACATCTTCTTT. Amino acid sequence: CATSDLRGDIFF.

This clonotype showed up just a few times. The gene calls are TRBV20-1 and TRBJ2-1; no definite D call. The V end lost 8 bases, the J end lost 4 bases, and 15 bases lay between the germline ends. Germline V gene sequence: CDR1 DFQATT, CDR2 SNEGSKA (reference sequence). The CDR3 runs 13 residues. The CDR3 reads CSSDGPVYNEQFF. The DNA of the CDR3 is TGCAGTAGCGACGGGCCGGTATACAATGAGCAGTTCTTC.

This clonotype was counted only a few times. The CDR3 DNA reads as TGTGCCAGCAGCCGGGCCCAGTCCGATTACGAGCAGTACGTC. It specifies CASSRAQSDYEQYV. The chain is built from TRBV2 and TRBJ2-7; unclear D gene. V was trimmed by 6 bases and J by 4 bases, leaving 16 bases between them. The CDR3 contains 14 residues. The germline gives CDR1 SNHLY, CDR2 FYNNEI.

Many counts were recorded for this clonotype. The rearrangement links TRBV20-1 to TRBJ1-5; D is uncertain. The CDR3 is 14 amino acids. Germline assignment: CDR1 DFQATT and CDR2 SNEGSKA (reference sequence). V was pared by 6 bases and J by 4 bases, with 16 bases between. The CDR3 spells CSAKGSLFNQPQHF. The DNA of the CDR3 is TGCAGTGCAAAAGGTTCCCTTTTTAATCAGCCCCAGCATTTT.

The chain has TRBV7-2 and TRBJ1-4, with D possibly matching TRBD1 (5 bases). Trimming shortened V by 3 bases and J by 8 bases, and 16 bases separated the two germline ends. The germline V gene encodes CDR1 SGHTA and CDR2 FQGNSA. The CDR3 sequence is 15 residues long. The CDR3, as DNA: TGTGCCAGCAGCTTGGGGGGGAGGGCGAAGGAAAAACTGTTTTTT. It codes for CASSLGGRAKEKLFF.

The chain has TRBV6-5 and TRBJ1-6; D might be TRBD1 (5 bases). V was cut by 6 bases and J by 9 bases, with 18 bases left in between. This CDR3 has 15 amino acids. Germline V gene data show CDR1 as MNHEY and CDR2 as SVGAGI. CDR3 in DNA: TGTGCCAGCAGGAACCGGGACCTCTCCCCTTCACCCCTCCACTTT. Translation: CASRNRDLSPSPLHF.